This T cell receptor beta chain was captured in a study of cytomegalovirus exposure and HLA in healthy donors. Study in general: Researchers previously reported finding fewer than 140 million unique TCR beta sequences from around 200 million T cells. Whole-study results and caveats: While the bulk of TCR sequences proved rare, some public TCRs turned up in many donors.

Donors were nominally healthy when sampled, though unrecorded immune exposures were likely. CDR1 is PRHDT and CDR2 is FYEKMQ in the germline V gene (reference sequence). Trimming left V 5 bases short and J 2 bases short, with 16 bases between. The CDR3 runs 15 residues. In this sample, this clone turned up a few times. Antigen: not known. PCR employed 60 Vbeta and 13 Jbeta primers. The authors' processing: Later, an analysis found around 77 million unique TCR beta chains, and 9.5 million to 11 million of these were shared. TCRdb keeps only in-frame clones here, not all; method: immunoSEQ multiplex PCR. That table supplies the V and J calls and clone size; D and trimming were determined from the DNA. Among over 100,000 clones listed, less than 80% were seen once.

Sequencing was carried out using PBMCs. This sequence originates from a woman in her forties or fifties in good health and CMV-seropositive. The V call is TRBV13, the J call TRBJ2-7, with D perhaps TRBD2 (6 bases). The CDR3 is CASSTRDSLTYEQYF. CDR3 DNA: TGTGCCAGCAGCACCCGGGACTCCTTAACCTACGAGCAGTACTTC.